Here is one TCR beta chain with its context. This record comes from a study of cytomegalovirus exposure and HLA in healthy donors. The table came from immunoSEQ multiplex PCR; TCRdb's copy has only in-frame clones and leaves some out. The profile shows some 72,000 clones, less than 96% of them singletons. This sequence originates from a man between 18 and 29 years old in good health and CMV-seropositive. Sequencing input: PBMCs.

The CDR3 region is CASSPRGLYEQYF. CDR3 coding DNA: TGTGCCAGCAGTCCCAGGGGGCTCTACGAGCAGTACTTC. This chain connects TRBV2 to TRBJ2-5; 8 nucleotides agree with TRBD1. The last part of the DNA fits TRBJ2-7 better; the J call may be wrong. Germline V CDR1 and CDR2: SNHLY, FYNNEI. This CDR3 comprises 13 residues.